This TCR beta chain stems from a study of CXCR3-negative and CXCR3-positive naive CD8 T cells. UMI-labeled 5' RACE TRB cDNA libraries were prepared from the cells. TCRdb re-called the 5' RACE reads; one entry per CDR3 protein, DNA not given. The table lists over 55,000 distinct CDR3 sequences. Germline CDR1 ENHRY, CDR2 SYGVKD. The CDR3 spans 13 residues. The sequence came from a human donor in good health. Some clones in this sample may be carry-over from other donors' samples. The chain links TRBV10-3 to TRBJ2-7; as DNA is missing, the TRBD1 call by TCRdb cannot be tested. Material: memory CD8+ T cells from blood. CDR3 region: CAISEYRDYEQYF.